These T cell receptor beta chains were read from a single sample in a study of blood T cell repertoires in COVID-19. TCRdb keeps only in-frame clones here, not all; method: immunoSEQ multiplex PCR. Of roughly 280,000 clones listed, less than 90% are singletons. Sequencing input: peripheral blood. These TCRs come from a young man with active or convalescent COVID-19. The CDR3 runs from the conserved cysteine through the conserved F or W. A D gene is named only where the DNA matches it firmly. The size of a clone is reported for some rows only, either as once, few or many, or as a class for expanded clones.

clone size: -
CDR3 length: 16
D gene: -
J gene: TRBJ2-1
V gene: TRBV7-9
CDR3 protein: CASSLVQGPTYNEQFF
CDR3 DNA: TGTGCCAGCAGCTTAGTTCAGGGTCCCACCTACAATGAGCAGTTCTTC

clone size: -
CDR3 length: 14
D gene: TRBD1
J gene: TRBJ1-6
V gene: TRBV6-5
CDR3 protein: CASRGTDLNSPLHF
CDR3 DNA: TGTGCCAGCAGGGGGACAGATCTTAATTCACCCCTCCACTTT

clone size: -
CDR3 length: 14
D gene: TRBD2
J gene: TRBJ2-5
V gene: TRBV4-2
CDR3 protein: CASSFGTSSETQYF
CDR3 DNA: TGTGCCAGCAGCTTCGGGACTAGTTCGGAGACCCAGTACTTC

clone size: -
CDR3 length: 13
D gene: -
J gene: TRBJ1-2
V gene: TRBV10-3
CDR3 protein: CAISESIGDGYTF
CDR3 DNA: TGTGCCATCAGTGAGTCGATTGGAGATGGCTACACCTTC

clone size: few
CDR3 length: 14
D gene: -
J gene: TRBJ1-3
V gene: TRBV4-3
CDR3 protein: CASSQGLSGNTIYF
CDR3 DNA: TGCGCCAGCAGCCAGGGACTCTCTGGAAACACCATATATTTT

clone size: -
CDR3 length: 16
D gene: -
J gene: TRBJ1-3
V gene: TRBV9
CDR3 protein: CASSSKGESSGNTIYF
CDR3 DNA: TGTGCCAGCAGCTCAAAGGGGGAGAGCTCTGGAAACACCATATATTTT

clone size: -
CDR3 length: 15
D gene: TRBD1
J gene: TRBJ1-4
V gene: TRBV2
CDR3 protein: CASRTDRGFNEKLFF
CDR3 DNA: TGTGCCAGCAGGACTGACAGGGGTTTTAATGAAAAACTGTTTTTT

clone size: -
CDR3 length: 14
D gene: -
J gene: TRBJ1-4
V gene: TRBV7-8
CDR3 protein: CASSPAGTNEKLFF
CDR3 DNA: TGTGCCAGCAGCCCCGCGGGTACTAATGAAAAACTGTTTTTT

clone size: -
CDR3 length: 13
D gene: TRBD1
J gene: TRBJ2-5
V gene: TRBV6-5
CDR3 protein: CASSTTGSGTQYF
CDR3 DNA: TGTGCCAGCAGCACGACAGGGTCTGGGACCCAGTACTTC

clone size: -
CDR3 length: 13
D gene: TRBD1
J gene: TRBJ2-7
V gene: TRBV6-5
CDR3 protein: CASSGTVDSEQYF
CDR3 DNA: TGTGCCAGCAGCGGGACAGTCGATTCCGAGCAGTACTTC

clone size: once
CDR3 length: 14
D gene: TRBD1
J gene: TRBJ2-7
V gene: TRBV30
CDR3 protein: CAWSLGQVPGEQYF
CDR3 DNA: TGTGCCTGGAGCCTGGGACAGGTCCCTGGCGAGCAGTACTTC

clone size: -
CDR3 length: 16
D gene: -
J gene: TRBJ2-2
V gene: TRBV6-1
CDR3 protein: CASSERFRGSSGELFF
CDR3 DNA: TGTGCCAGCAGTGAACGTTTCCGGGGGTCGTCCGGGGAGCTGTTTTTT

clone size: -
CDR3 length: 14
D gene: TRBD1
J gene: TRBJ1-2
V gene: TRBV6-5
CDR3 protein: CASSRDRGLGGYTF
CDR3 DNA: TGTGCCAGCAGCCGGGACAGGGGGCTGGGAGGCTACACCTTC

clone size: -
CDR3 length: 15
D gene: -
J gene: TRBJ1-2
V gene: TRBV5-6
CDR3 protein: CASSLQQGTIYGYTF
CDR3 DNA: TGTGCCAGCAGCTTGCAACAGGGAACAATCTATGGCTACACCTTC

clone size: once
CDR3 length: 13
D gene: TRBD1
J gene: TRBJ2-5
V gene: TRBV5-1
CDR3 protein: CASSRDSTGTQYF
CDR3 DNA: TGCGCCAGCAGCAGGGACAGCACGGGGACCCAGTACTTC

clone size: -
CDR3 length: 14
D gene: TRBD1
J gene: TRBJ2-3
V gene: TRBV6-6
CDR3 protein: CASSLGQVADTQYF
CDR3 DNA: TGTGCCAGCAGTTTAGGACAGGTCGCAGATACGCAGTATTTT

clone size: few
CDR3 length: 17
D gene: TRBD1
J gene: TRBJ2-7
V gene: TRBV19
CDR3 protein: CASTRDSRSSSSYEQYF
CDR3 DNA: TGTGCCAGTACCCGGGACAGCCGCTCGTCTAGCTCCTACGAGCAGTACTTC

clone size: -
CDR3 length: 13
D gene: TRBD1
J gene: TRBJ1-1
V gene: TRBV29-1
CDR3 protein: CSVATGVNTEAFF
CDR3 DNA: TGCAGCGTTGCCACAGGGGTGAACACTGAAGCTTTCTTT

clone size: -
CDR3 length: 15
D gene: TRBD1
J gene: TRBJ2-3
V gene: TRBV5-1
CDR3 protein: CASSVGQTSTDTQYF
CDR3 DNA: TGCGCCAGCAGCGTGGGACAGACATCCACAGATACGCAGTATTTT

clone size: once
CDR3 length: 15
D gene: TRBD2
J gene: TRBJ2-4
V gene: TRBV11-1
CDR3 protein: CASSLSSSGGDIQYF
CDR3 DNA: TGTGCCAGCAGCTTGTCGTCTAGCGGGGGAGACATTCAGTACTTC

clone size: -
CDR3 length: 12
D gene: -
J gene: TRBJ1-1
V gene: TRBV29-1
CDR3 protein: CSVVGGNTEAFF
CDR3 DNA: TGCAGCGTTGTGGGGGGGAACACTGAAGCTTTCTTT

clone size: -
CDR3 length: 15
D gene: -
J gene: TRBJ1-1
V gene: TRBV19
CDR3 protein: CASSIGAGWGTEAFF
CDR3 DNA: TGTGCCAGTAGTATAGGGGCAGGGTGGGGCACTGAAGCTTTCTTT

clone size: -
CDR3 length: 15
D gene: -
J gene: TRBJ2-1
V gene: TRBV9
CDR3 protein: CASSVVRAGRGEQFF
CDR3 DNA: TGTGCCAGCAGCGTAGTTCGAGCGGGGAGGGGGGAGCAGTTCTTC

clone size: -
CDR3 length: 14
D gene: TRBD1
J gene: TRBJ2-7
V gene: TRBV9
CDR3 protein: CASSVGTGYDEQYF
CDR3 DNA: TGTGCCAGCAGCGTAGGGACAGGGTACGACGAGCAGTACTTC

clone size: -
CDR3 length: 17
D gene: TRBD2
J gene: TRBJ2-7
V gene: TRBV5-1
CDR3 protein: CASSLGPRTSGEGEQYF
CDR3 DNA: TGCGCCAGCAGCTTGGGACCACGGACTAGCGGGGAAGGTGAGCAGTACTTC

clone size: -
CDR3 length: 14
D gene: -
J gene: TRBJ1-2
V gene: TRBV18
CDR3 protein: CASSSDIANYGYTF
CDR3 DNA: TGTGCCAGCTCCTCGGACATAGCTAACTATGGCTACACCTTC

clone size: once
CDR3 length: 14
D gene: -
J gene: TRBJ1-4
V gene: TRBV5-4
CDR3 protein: CASSTDLANEKLFF
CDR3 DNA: TGTGCCAGCAGCACGGACTTAGCTAATGAAAAACTGTTTTTT

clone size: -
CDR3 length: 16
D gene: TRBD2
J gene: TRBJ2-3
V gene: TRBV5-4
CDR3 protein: CASRLGLAGDTDTQYF
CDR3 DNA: TGTGCCAGCAGACTCGGACTAGCGGGGGACACAGATACGCAGTATTTT

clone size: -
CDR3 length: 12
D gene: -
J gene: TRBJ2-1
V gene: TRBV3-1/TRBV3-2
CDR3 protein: CASSQDAKKQFF
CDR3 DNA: TGTGCCAGCAGCCAAGACGCGAAGAAGCAGTTCTTC

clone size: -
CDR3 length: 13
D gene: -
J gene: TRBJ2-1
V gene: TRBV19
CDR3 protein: CASSPPTYGEQFF
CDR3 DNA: TGTGCCAGTAGTCCCCCTACCTATGGTGAGCAGTTCTTC

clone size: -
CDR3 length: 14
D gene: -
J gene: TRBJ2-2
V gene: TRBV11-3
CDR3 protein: CASSDRQFTGELFF
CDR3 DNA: TGTGCCAGCAGCGATCGACAGTTCACCGGGGAGCTGTTTTTT

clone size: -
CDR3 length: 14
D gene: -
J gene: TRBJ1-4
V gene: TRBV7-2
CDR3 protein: CASSSDRQNEKLFF
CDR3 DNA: TGTGCCAGCAGCTCCGACAGGCAGAATGAAAAACTGTTTTTT

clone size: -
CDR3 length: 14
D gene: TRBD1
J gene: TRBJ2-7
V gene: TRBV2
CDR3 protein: CASSESGFIGTARF
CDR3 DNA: TGTGCCAGCAGTGAATCTGGGTTTATCGGGACAGCTAGATTC

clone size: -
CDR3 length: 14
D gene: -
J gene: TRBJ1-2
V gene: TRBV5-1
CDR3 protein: CASSLGTEGRGYTF
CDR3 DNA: TGCGCCAGCAGCTTGGGGACAGAAGGTCGTGGCTACACCTTC

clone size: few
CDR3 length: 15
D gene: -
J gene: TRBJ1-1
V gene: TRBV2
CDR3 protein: CASSAADFLWTEAFF
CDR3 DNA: TGTGCCAGCAGTGCAGCAGACTTTTTATGGACTGAAGCTTTCTTT

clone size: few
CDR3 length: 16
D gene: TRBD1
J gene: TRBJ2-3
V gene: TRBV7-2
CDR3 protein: CASSITRDRLTDTQYF
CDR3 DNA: TGTGCCAGCAGCATAACCCGGGACAGGCTCACAGATACGCAGTATTTT

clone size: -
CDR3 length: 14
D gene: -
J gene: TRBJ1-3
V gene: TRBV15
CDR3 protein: CATSRTGEGNTIYF
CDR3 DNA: TGTGCCACCAGCAGGACAGGAGAAGGAAACACCATATATTTT

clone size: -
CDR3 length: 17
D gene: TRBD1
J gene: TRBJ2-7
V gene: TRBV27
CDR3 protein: CASSTLGQALSNYEQYF
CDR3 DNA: TGTGCCAGCAGTACACTCGGACAGGCTCTCTCCAACTACGAGCAGTACTTC

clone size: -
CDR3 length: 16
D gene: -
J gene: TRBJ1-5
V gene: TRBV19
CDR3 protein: CASSITDPSSNQPQHF
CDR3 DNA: TGTGCCAGTAGTATTACCGACCCTAGTAGCAATCAGCCCCAGCATTTT

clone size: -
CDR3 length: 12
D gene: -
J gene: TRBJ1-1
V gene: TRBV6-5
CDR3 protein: CASFQGRREAFF
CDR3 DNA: TGTGCCAGCTTCCAGGGAAGGCGTGAAGCTTTCTTT

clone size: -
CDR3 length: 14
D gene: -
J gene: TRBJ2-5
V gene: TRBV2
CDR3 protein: CASSVSGGQETQYF
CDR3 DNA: TGTGCCAGCAGTGTCTCCGGCGGACAAGAGACCCAGTACTTC

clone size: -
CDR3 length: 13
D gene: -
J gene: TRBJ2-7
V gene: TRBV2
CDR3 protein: CASSDDKTYEQYF
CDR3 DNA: TGTGCCAGCAGCGACGACAAAACCTACGAGCAGTACTTC

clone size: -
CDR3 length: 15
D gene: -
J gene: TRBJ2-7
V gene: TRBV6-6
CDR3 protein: CASSQTRDTSYEQYF
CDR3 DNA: TGTGCCAGCAGCCAAACCCGGGACACCTCCTACGAGCAGTACTTC

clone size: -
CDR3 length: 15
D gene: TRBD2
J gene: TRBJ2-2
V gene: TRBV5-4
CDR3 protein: CASSQAAREAVGLFF
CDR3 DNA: TGTGCCAGCAGCCAGGCCGCCCGGGAGGCCGTCGGGCTGTTTTTT

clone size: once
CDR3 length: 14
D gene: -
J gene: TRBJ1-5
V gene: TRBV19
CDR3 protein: CASSIRDSNQPQHF
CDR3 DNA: TGTGCCAGTAGTATACGAGATAGCAATCAGCCCCAGCATTTT

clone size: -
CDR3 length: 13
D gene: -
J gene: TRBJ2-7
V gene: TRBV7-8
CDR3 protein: CASSLGRGYEQYF
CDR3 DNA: TGTGCCAGCAGCTTAGGCAGGGGCTACGAGCAGTACTTC

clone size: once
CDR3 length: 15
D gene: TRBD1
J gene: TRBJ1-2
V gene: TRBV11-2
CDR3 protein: CASSLIETGTYGYTF
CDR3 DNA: TGTGCCAGCAGCTTAATCGAGACAGGGACCTATGGCTACACCTTC

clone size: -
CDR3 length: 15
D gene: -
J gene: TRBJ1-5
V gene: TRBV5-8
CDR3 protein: CASSFQGLSNQPQHF
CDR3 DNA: TGTGCCAGCAGCTTTCAGGGTCTTAGCAATCAGCCCCAGCATTTT